These 3 T cell receptor beta chains share one sample of origin, sequenced in a study of cytomegalovirus exposure and HLA in healthy donors. The PCR contained 60 Vbeta and 13 Jbeta primers. This table comes from immunoSEQ multiplex PCR, and its TCRdb copy is limited to in-frame clones, with some not included. The sample shows 150,000 to 200,000 clones, 80% of them seen only once. Sequences were obtained from PBMCs. The receptors come from a man aged 25 to 40 in good health and CMV-seropositive.

The chain has TRBV19 and TRBJ2-5; possibly TRBD1 for D (6 bases). The V end was cut by 2 bases, the J end by 11 bases, with 21 bases between. This CDR3 has 15 amino acids. The germline V gene encodes CDR1 LNHDA and CDR2 SQIVND (reference sequence). This chain's CDR3 is CASSITGSAIYEQYF. CDR3 nucleotide sequence: TGTGCCAGTAGTATAACAGGGTCAGCAATCTATGAGCAGTACTTC.

V and J are TRBV4-1 and TRBJ2-2, with TRBD2 identical over 12 bases. The CDR3 has 19 residues. CDR1 and CDR2 from the germline V gene are MGHRA and YSYEKL. Germline trimming cut 1 base from V and 1 base from J; bases unmatched to any gene: 7. CDR3 loop: CASSQGLGLAGGNTGELFF. DNA for the CDR3: TGCGCCAGCAGCCAAGGCTTGGGACTAGCGGGCGGGAACACCGGGGAGCTGTTTTTT.

This clone was observed a few times. The chain has TRBV10-1 and TRBJ1-1, with 7 bases fitting TRBD1. The length of the CDR3 is 15 residues. The germline gives CDR1 WNHNN, CDR2 SYGVQD (reference sequence). Unmatched junction bases numbered 11, after V lost 8 bases and J lost 2 bases. CDR3 in amino acids: CASPEGAGGNTEAFF. CDR3 DNA sequence: TGCGCCAGCCCTGAGGGGGCAGGTGGAAACACTGAAGCTTTCTTT.